This T cell receptor beta chain was recorded in a study of T-cell reconstitution after alpha-beta-depleted transplantation in children. Study-wide findings and caveats: Several patients had high TCRbeta diversity at day 60; it came from surviving recipient T cells and thymic progenitors. Reportedly, alpha-beta T cells present about two months post-transplant originated from several hundred expanded clones of graft origin.

A note on this clonotype: The antigen is unknown.

Per the germline V gene, CDR1 is SNHLY and CDR2 is FYNNEI. Trimming at V came to 0 bases and at J to 8 bases, leaving 3 bases not matched to a gene. This CDR3 is 14 amino acids long. Preparation of the TCRbeta library used unique molecular identifiers. TCRdb ran MiXCR on the PCR reads and lists one entry per CDR3 protein. The data show about 580,000 distinct CDR3 sequences, with roughly 24% seen just once and 13% to 15% held by the top ten. This TCR came from a boy under two years old who had a stem cell transplant for acute myeloid leukemia, so the T cells may come from the graft donor. The V gene is TRBV2, the J gene TRBJ2-1; TRBD2 aligns across 8 bases. The source was PBMCs, mostly from graft donor cells, collected 360 days after TCRalphabeta/CD19-depleted stem cell transplant. The CDR3 bases are TGTGCCAGCAGTGAAGCGGCGGGGGGTTATGAGCAGTTCTTC. Its translation is CASSEAAGGYEQFF.